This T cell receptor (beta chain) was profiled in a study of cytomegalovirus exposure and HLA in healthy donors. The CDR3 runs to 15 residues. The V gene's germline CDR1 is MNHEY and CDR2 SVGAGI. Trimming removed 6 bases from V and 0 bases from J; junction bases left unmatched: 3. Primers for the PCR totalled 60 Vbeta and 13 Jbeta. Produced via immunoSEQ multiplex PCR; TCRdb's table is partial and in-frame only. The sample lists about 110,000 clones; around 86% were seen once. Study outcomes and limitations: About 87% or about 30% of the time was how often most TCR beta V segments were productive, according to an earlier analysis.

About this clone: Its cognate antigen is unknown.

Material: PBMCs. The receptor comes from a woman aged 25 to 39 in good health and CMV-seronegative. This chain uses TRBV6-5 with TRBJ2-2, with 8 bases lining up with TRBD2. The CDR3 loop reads CASRPGGTNTGELFF. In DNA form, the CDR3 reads TGTGCCAGCAGGCCGGGAGGGACGAACACCGGGGAGCTGTTTTTT.